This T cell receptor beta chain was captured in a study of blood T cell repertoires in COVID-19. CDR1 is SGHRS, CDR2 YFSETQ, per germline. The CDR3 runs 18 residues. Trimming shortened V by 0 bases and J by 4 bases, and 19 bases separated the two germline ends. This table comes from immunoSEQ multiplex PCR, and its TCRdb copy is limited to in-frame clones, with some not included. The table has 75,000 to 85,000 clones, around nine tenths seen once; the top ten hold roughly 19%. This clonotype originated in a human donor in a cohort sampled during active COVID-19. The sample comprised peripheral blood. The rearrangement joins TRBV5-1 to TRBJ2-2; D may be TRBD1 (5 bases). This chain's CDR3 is CASSLGTQGIRTTGELFF. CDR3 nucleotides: TGCGCCAGCAGCTTGGGAACCCAGGGCATACGGACCACCGGGGAGCTGTTTTTT.